This T cell receptor beta chain comes out of a study of blood T cell repertoires in COVID-19. At the level of the study: The analysed material was cDNA or gDNA that came from T cells, B-cell-depleted T cells, or PBMCs.

Worth noting for this clone: This same CDR3 is encoded by further DNA sequences in the sample.

Sequenced by immunoSEQ multiplex PCR; TCRdb stores in-frame clones only, minus some. In the table there are 200,000 or so clones, roughly 90% of which are singletons. CDR3 length: 13 amino acids. The germline V and J ends were trimmed by 6 bases and 8 bases, with 16 bases remaining between them. Germline V gene sequence: CDR1 SNHLY, CDR2 FYNNEI. The TCR originated in a woman under 30 who had recovered from COVID-19. Sequenced: PBMCs or T cells enriched from blood (not recorded which). The V and J genes are TRBV2 and TRBJ1-2, with a tentative D call TRBD1 (5 bases). The CDR3 sequence is CASRVGGRGGYTF. The CDR3 DNA sequence: TGTGCCAGCAGAGTCGGGGGACGTGGAGGCTACACCTTC.